The 3 T cell receptor beta chains reported below all come from one sample, sequenced in a study of identifying expanded T cells in peripheral blood. Produced via immunoSEQ multiplex PCR; TCRdb's table is partial and in-frame only. Seen here are fewer than 110,000 clones, 87% observed once, and the top ten hold roughly 17%. Material for sequencing was blood. These receptors were collected from a person aged 18 to 69 in good health.

The gene calls are TRBV7-6 and TRBJ2-5; maybe TRBD1 (5 bases). Germline V gene data show CDR1 as SGHVS and CDR2 as FNYEAQ. Trimming pared 1 base from V and 7 bases from J, leaving 16 bases between. CDR3 length: 15 residues. CDR3 coding DNA: TGTGCCAGCAGCTTAGAAGGTGGGGCTCTTGGGACCCAGTACTTC. Residues: CASSLEGGALGTQYF.

The chain combines TRBV5-1 with TRBJ1-4; the D gene is possibly TRBD1 (6 bases). The germline CDR1 and CDR2 sequences are SGHRS and YFSETQ. With 4 bases removed from V and 5 bases from J, the gap between germline ends came to 12 bases. The CDR3 is made up of 14 amino acids. The chain's CDR3 is CASSLGASNEKLFF. The CDR3, as DNA: TGCGCCAGCAGCCTGGGGGCCTCCAATGAAAAACTGTTTTTT.

The chain is built from TRBV19 and TRBJ2-7; D is ambiguous. CDR1 and CDR2 (germline): LNHDA, SQIVND (reference sequence). Trimming took off 7 bases at V and 12 bases at J, with 22 bases between the two ends. CDR3 length: 13 residues. The CDR3 loop reads CASTPTHPGYRYF. The CDR3 DNA sequence: TGTGCCAGTACCCCTACACACCCAGGCTACCGGTACTTC.